These 9 T cell receptor beta chains came from one sample sequenced in a study of beta chain features in type 1 diabetes. Findings of the study overall: Within each of all four CD4+ subsets, Type 1 diabetes patients had TCRB CDR3s that were moderately but significantly shorter.

TCRB transcripts that were expressed got sequenced, as all of the isolated RNA had been reverse transcribed. Sequencing used immunoSEQ multiplex PCR; TCRdb keeps in-frame clones, though not all of them. The data hold roughly 220,000 clones, with 16% observed a single time. Antigens for these TCRs are unknown. Sequenced material: naive CD4+ T cells from blood. Every receptor here comes from a man aged 30-40 years with type 1 diabetes.

This clone came up a few times. The chain has TRBV7-2 and TRBJ2-3, with 7 positions matching TRBD1. Trimming at V came to 6 bases and at J to 4 bases, leaving 1 base not matched to a gene. The CDR3 is made up of 12 amino acids. Per the germline V gene, CDR1 is SGHTA and CDR2 is FQGNSA. The CDR3 DNA follows: TGTGCCAGCAGGGACAGGTCAGATACGCAGTATTTT. Its translation is CASRDRSDTQYF.

The rearrangement links TRBV5-1 to TRBJ2-1; 7 bases match TRBD1. V shed 4 bases and J 5 bases; nucleotides not matched to a gene: 6. Germline lookup yields CDR1 SGHRS and CDR2 YFSETQ. The CDR3 totals 14 residues. The CDR3: CASSQGQENNEQFF. As DNA, the CDR3 is TGCGCCAGCAGCCAAGGACAGGAGAACAATGAGCAGTTCTTC.

As concerns this clone: This same CDR3 is encoded by further DNA sequences in the sample. V gene TRBV7-2 combines with J gene TRBJ2-1; D remains ambiguous. There are 15 residues in the CDR3. V was pared by 0 bases and J by 0 bases, with 6 bases between. Per germline, CDR1 SGHTA and CDR2 FQGNSA. CDR3 amino acids: CASSLAESSYNEQFF. Written as DNA, the CDR3 is TGTGCCAGCAGCTTAGCAGAGAGCTCCTACAATGAGCAGTTCTTC.

This clone showed up just a few times. The V call is TRBV4-1, the J call TRBJ1-1, with TRBD1 matching over 7 bases. Per the germline V gene, CDR1 is MGHRA and CDR2 is YSYEKL. CDR3 length: 13 residues. V was clipped by 5 bases and J by 5 bases; unmatched bases: 5. CDR3 sequence reads: CASSTIQGTEAFF. The CDR3 DNA reads TGCGCCAGCAGCACGATACAGGGGACTGAAGCTTTCTTT.

The chain couples TRBV28 to TRBJ2-1; 11 nucleotides agree with TRBD1. The V gene end was trimmed by 1 base and the J gene end by 7 bases; junction bases not matched to a gene: 3. The CDR3 extends over 15 amino acids. The germline V gene encodes CDR1 MDHEN and CDR2 SYDVKM. The CDR3 coding sequence is TGTGCCAGCAGTTTATCCGGACAGGGGGCGAATGAGCAGTTCTTC. It is translated as CASSLSGQGANEQFF.

The chain links TRBV6-5 to TRBJ2-7, with a possible D match to TRBD1 (7 bases). There are 16 residues in the CDR3. Trimming pared 0 bases from V and 11 bases from J, leaving 23 bases between. From germline, CDR1 is MNHEY and CDR2 SVGAGI. The chain's CDR3 is CASSYSRPSRGASEYF. CDR3 nucleotides: TGTGCCAGCAGTTACTCGAGGCCCAGCAGGGGGGCTTCGGAGTACTTC.

This clone appeared a few times. The J gene is TRBJ2-3, the V gene TRBV5-4; D gene unclear. Trimming took 3 bases from V and 1 from J, leaving 6 bases between them. Germline values: CDR1 SGHNT, CDR2 YYREEE (reference sequence). The CDR3 contains 13 residues. The chain's CDR3 is CASSYRGTDTQYF. The CDR3 DNA follows: TGTGCCAGCAGCTATCGGGGCACAGATACGCAGTATTTT.

This chain links TRBV7-2 with TRBJ2-3, with TRBD2 matching over 12 bases. The CDR3 has 16 amino acids. Germline CDR1 reads SGHTA; CDR2 reads FQGNSA. The J segment lost 4 bases and the V segment lost 3 bases, leaving 5 bases of the junction unmatched. DNA of the CDR3: TGTGCCAGCAGCTTGACACTAGCGGGAGGATCAGATACGCAGTATTTT. Translating gives CASSLTLAGGSDTQYF.

Only a few counts were recorded for this clone. This chain links TRBV18 with TRBJ2-1, with D maybe TRBD2 (6 bases). Trimming cost V 2 bases and J 7 bases, with 12 bases left between them. This CDR3 region has 14 residues. Germline CDR1 is KGHSH and CDR2 is LQKENI. CDR3 loop: CASSPAGRPNEQFF. The CDR3 nucleotides read TGTGCCAGCTCACCAGCGGGACGTCCGAATGAGCAGTTCTTC. The full variable domain, in which reference TRBV18 and TRBJ2-1 provide the parts outside the CDR3, is NAGVMQNPRHLVRRRGQEARLRCSPMKGHSHVYWYRQLPEEGLKFMVYLQKENIIDESGMPKERFSAEFPKEGPSILRIQQVVRGDSAAYFCASSPAGRPNEQFFGPGTRLTVL.